One sample yielded the 6 T cell receptor beta chains listed below, sequenced in a study of OX40 agonist ivuxolimab in advanced cancers. The repertoire was sequenced with immunoSEQ multiplex PCR; TCRdb's copy has only in-frame clones and lacks some. In the table there are fewer than 95,000 clones, under 95% of which are singletons. The material sequenced was CD4+ or CD8+ T cells sorted from blood, taken in a trial of the OX40 agonist ivuxolimab. The receptors come from an adult with an advanced solid tumor such as melanoma, head and neck, liver or kidney cancer.

There are a few counts of this clone. The chain joins TRBV27 to TRBJ2-5; the D call may be TRBD1 or TRBD2 (6 bases each). CDR1 and CDR2 from the germline V gene are MNHEY and SMNVEV (reference sequence). This CDR3 comprises 16 residues. Trimming cost V 2 bases and J 1 base, with 14 bases left between them. The CDR3 sequence is CASSLIRGEPQETQYF. In DNA form, the CDR3 reads TGTGCCAGCAGTTTAATTAGGGGGGAACCCCAAGAGACCCAGTACTTC.

This clone came up once. The genes are TRBV6-6 and TRBJ1-5; possibly TRBD1 for D (6 bases). Germline CDR1 MNHNY, CDR2 SVGAGI (reference sequence). Trimming took 4 bases from V and 4 from J, leaving 11 bases between them. The CDR3 runs 14 residues. CDR3 DNA: TGTGCCAGCAGTTTACAGGGTTGGAATCAGCCCCAGCATTTT. It specifies CASSLQGWNQPQHF.

About this clone: The DNA is left out, because the CDR3 cannot be placed on it with certainty; the CDR3 is given as TCRdb lists it. The chain links TRBV6-1 to TRBJ2-7; the table's D call of TRBD1 was not tested on the DNA. With termini counted, the CDR3 has 14 amino acids. Germline values: CDR1 MNHNS, CDR2 SASEGT. The CDR3 is CASSEVGLGALVNF.

V and J are TRBV29-1 and TRBJ1-2; the D is unclear. V was cut by 5 bases and J by 4 bases, with 20 bases left in between. The CDR3 consists of 15 residues. Germline lookup yields CDR1 SQVTM and CDR2 ANQGSEA. CDR3 coding DNA: TGCAGCGTTTTTGGACCCGAGGAGGGCCCCTATGGCTACACCTTC. Encoded protein: CSVFGPEEGPYGYTF.

The chain couples TRBV29-1 to TRBJ2-5, with D perhaps matching TRBD2 (5 bases). Germline loops: CDR1 SQVTM, CDR2 ANQGSEA. The CDR3 extends over 15 amino acids. V shed 8 bases and J shed 0 bases, with 19 bases lying between them. CDR3 residues: CSLPPSRRYQETQYF. DNA for the CDR3: TGCAGCCTCCCTCCTAGCCGCCGGTACCAAGAGACCCAGTACTTC.

V is TRBV27 and J is TRBJ2-3, with 14 nucleotides matching TRBD2. The CDR3 contains 16 residues. Germline CDR1 and CDR2: MNHEY and SMNVEV (reference sequence). V shed 3 bases, J shed 6 bases, and the junction held 5 bases outside the gene matches. The CDR3 bases are TGTGCCAGCAGTTTCTTGGGACTAGCGGGGGCGGATACGCAGTATTTT. Its protein product is CASSFLGLAGADTQYF.